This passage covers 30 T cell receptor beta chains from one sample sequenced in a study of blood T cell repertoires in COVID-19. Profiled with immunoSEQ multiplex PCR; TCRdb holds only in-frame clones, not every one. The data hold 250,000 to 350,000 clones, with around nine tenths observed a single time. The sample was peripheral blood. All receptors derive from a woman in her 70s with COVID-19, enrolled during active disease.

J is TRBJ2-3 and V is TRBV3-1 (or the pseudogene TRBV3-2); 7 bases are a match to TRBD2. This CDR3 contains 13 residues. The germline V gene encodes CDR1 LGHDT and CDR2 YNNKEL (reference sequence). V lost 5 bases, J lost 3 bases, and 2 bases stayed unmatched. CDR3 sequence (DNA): TGTGCCAGCAGCGGGCGGGGGACAGATACGCAGTATTTT. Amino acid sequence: CASSGRGTDTQYF.

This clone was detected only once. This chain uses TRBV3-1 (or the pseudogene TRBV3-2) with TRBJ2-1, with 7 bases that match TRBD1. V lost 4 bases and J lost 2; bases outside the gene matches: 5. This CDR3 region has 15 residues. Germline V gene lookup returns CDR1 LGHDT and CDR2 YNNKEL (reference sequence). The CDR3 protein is CASSPTGSTYNEQFF. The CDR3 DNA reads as TGTGCCAGCAGCCCGACAGGGTCAACCTACAATGAGCAGTTCTTC.

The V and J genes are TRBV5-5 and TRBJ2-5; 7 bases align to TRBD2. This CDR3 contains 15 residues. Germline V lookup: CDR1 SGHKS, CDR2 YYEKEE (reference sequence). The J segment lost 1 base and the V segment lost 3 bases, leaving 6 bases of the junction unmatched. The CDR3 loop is CASSSGGSIQETQYF. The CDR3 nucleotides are TGTGCCAGCAGCTCGGGGGGTTCCATCCAAGAGACCCAGTACTTC.

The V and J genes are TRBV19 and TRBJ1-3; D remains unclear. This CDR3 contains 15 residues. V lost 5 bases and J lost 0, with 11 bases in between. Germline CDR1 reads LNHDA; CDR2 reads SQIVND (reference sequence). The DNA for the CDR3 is TGTGCCAGTAGTCACCATGGCCTCTCTGGAAACACCATATATTTT. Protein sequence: CASSHHGLSGNTIYF.

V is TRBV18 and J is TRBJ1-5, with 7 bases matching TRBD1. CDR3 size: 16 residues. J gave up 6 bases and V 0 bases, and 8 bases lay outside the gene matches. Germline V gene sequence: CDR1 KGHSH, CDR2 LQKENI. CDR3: CASSPPSRDSSQPQHF. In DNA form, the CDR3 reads TGTGCCAGCTCACCACCGAGCCGGGACAGCTCTCAGCCCCAGCATTTT.

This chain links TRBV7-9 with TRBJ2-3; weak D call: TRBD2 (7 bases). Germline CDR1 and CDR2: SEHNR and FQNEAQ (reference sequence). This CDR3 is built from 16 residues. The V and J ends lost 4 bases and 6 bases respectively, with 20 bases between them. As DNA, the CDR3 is TGTGCCAGCAGCTCGCCCCTGAGGGGGGGTGGGGATACGCAGTATTTT. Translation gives CASSSPLRGGGDTQYF. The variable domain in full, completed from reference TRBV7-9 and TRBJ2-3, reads DTGVSQNPRHKITKRGQNVTFRCDPISEHNRLYWYRQTLGQGPEFLTYFQNEAQLEKSRLLSDRFSAERPKGSFSTLEIQRTEQGDSAMYLCASSSPLRGGGDTQYFGPGTRLTVL.

Written as DNA, the CDR3 is TGCTTTCACTTCACCCCCAGCGGGGGGGCGGGCGAGCAGTACTTC. Protein sequence: CFHFTPSGGAGEQYF. This chain connects TRBV5-1 to TRBJ2-7; 10 bases are a match to TRBD2. Per germline, CDR1 SGHRS and CDR2 YFSETQ. The CDR3 spans 15 residues.

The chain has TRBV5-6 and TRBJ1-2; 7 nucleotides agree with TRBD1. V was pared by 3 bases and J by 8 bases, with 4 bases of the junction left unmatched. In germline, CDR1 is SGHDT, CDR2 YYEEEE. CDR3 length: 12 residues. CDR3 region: CASSWADRGYTF. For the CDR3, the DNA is TGTGCCAGCAGCTGGGCGGACAGGGGCTACACCTTC.

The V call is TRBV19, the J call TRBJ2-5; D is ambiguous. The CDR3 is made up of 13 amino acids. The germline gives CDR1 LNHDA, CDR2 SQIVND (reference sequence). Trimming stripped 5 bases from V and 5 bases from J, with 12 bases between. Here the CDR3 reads CASSRELFETQYF. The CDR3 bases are TGTGCCAGTAGTCGAGAACTATTCGAGACCCAGTACTTC.

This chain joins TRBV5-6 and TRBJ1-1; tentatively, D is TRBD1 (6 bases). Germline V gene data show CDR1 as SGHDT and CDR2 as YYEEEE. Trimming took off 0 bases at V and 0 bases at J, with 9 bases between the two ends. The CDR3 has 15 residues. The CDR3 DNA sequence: TGTGCCAGCAGCTTGGGGGCAGGGGTGAACACTGAAGCTTTCTTT. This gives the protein CASSLGAGVNTEAFF.

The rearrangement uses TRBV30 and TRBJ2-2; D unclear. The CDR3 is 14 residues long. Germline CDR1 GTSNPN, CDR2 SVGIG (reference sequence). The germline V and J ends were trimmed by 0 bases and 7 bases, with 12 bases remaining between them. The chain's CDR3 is CAWSVLHRGGELFF. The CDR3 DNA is TGTGCCTGGAGTGTATTACACCGCGGCGGGGAGCTGTTTTTT.

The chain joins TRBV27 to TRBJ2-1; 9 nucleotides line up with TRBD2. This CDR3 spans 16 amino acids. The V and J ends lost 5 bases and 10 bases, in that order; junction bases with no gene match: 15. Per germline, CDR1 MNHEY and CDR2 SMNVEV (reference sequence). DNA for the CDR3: TGTGCCAGCAGTCAAAACTTAGCGGGGGCTTACACCGAGCAGTTCTTC. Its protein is CASSQNLAGAYTEQFF.

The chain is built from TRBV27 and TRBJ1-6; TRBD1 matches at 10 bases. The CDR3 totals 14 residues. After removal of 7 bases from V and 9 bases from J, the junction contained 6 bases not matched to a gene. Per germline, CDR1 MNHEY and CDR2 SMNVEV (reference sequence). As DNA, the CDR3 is TGTGCCAGCACCGGGACAGGGGTTAGTTCACCCCTCCACTTT. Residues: CASTGTGVSSPLHF.

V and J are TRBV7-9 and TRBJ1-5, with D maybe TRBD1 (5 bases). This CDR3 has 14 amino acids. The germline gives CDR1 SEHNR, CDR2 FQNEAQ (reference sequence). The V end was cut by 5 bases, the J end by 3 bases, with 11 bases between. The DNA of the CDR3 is TGTGCCAGCAGCGCCAGGGATCCCAATCAGCCCCAGCATTTT. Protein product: CASSARDPNQPQHF.

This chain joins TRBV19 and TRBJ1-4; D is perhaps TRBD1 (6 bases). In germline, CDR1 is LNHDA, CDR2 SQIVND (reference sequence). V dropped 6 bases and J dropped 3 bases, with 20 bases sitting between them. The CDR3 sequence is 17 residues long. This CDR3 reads CASSQVGQFLANEKLFF. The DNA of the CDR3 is TGTGCCAGTAGCCAGGTGGGACAATTTTTAGCTAATGAAAAACTGTTTTTT.

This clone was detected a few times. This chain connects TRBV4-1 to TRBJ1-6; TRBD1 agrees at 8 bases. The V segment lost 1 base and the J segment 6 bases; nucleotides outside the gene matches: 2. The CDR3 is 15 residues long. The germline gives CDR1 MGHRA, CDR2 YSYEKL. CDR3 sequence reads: CASSQGQGTNSPLHF. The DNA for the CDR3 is TGCGCCAGCAGCCAAGGACAGGGGACTAATTCACCCCTCCACTTT.

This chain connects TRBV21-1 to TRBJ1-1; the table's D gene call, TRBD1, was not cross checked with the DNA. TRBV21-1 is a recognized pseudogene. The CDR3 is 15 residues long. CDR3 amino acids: CASSKLCKGATEAFF. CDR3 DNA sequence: TGTGCCAGCAGCAAATTATGTAAGGGGGCCACTGAAGCTTTCTTT.

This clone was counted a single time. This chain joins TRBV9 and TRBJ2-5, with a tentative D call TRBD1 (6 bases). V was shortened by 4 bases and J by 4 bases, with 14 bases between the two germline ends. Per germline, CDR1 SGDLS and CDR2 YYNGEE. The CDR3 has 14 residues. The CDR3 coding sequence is TGTGCCAGCAGCCCGACGTTAGGGGGAGAGACCCAGTACTTC. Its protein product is CASSPTLGGETQYF.

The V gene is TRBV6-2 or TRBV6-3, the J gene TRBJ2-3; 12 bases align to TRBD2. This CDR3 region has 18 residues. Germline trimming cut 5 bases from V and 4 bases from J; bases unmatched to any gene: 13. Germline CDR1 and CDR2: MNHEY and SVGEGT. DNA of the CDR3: TGTGCCAGCAGTCAGGCCCTAGCGGGGGGGCCTCCCCCAGATACGCAGTATTTT. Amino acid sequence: CASSQALAGGPPPDTQYF.

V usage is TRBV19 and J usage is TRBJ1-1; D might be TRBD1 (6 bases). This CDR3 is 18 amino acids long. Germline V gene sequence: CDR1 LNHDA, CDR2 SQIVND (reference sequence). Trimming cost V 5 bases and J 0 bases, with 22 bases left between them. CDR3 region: CASSSRQALAEMNTEAFF. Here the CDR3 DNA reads TGTGCCAGTAGTTCCCGACAGGCCTTGGCAGAAATGAACACTGAAGCTTTCTTT.

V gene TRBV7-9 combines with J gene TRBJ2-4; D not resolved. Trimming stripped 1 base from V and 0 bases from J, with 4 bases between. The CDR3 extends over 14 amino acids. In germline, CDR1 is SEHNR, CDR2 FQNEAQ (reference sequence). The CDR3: CASSLGQAKNIQYF. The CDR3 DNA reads TGTGCCAGCAGCTTAGGGCAAGCCAAAAACATTCAGTACTTC.

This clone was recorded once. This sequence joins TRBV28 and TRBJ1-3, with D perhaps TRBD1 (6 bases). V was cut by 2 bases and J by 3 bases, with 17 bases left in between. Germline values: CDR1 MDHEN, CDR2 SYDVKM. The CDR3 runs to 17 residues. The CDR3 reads CASSLGEAGAVGNTIYF. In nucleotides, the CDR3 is TGTGCCAGCAGTTTAGGGGAGGCGGGGGCAGTTGGAAACACCATATATTTT.

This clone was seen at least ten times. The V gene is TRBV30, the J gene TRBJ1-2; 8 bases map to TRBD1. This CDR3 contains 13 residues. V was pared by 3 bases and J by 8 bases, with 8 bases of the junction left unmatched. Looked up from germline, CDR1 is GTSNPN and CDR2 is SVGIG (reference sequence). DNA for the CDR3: TGTGCCTGGAGCAGAGACAGGGGTCGCGGCTACACCTTC. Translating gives CAWSRDRGRGYTF.

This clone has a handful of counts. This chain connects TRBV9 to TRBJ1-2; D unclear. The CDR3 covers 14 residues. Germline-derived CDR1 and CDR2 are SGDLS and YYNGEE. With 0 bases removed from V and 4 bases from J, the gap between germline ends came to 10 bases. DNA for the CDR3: TGTGCCAGCAGCGTAGAGACGTGGAGCTATGGCTACACCTTC. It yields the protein CASSVETWSYGYTF. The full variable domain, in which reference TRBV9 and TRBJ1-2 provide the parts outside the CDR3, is DSGVTQTPKHLITATGQRVTLRCSPRSGDLSVYWYQQSLDQGLQFLIQYYNGEERAKGNILERFSAQQFPDLHSELNLSSLELGDSALYFCASSVETWSYGYTFGSGTRLTVV.

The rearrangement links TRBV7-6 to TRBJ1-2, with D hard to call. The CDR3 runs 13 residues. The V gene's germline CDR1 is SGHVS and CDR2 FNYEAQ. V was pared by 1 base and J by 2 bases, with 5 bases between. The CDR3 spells CASSLDENYGYTF. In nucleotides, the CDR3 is TGTGCCAGCAGCTTAGATGAGAACTATGGCTACACCTTC.

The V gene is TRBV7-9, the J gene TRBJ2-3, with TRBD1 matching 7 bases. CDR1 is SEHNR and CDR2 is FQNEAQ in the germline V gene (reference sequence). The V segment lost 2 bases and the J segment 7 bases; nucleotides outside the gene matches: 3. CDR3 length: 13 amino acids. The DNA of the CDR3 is TGTGCCAGCAGCTTATACAGGGGAAATACGCAGTATTTT. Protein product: CASSLYRGNTQYF.

The CDR3 DNA is TGCGCCAGCAGCTCGACAGGGGTCGGAGGGAATGAGCAGTTCTTC. Protein sequence: CASSSTGVGGNEQFF. The V call is TRBV4-1, the J call TRBJ2-1; 8 nucleotides align to TRBD1. The CDR3 extends over 15 amino acids. The J segment lost 7 bases and the V segment lost 5 bases, leaving 10 bases of the junction unmatched. The germline V gene encodes CDR1 MGHRA and CDR2 YSYEKL.

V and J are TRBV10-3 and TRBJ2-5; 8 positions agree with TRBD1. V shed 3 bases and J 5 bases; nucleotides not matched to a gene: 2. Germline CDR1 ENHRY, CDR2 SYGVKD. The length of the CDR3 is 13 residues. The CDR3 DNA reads TGTGCCATCAGTGACAGGGGGCTGGAGACCCAGTACTTC. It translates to CAISDRGLETQYF.

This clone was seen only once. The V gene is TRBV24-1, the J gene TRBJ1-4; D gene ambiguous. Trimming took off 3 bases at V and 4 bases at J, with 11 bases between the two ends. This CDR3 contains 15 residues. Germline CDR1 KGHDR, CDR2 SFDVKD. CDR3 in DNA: TGTGCCACCAGTGATCCGGGGAGCGGTAATGAAAAACTGTTTTTT. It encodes CATSDPGSGNEKLFF.

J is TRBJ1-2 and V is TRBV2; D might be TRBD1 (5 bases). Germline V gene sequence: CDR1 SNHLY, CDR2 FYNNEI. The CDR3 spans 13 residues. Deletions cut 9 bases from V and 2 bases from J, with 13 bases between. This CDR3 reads CARVPRGNYGYTF. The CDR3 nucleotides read TGTGCCAGAGTTCCCCGGGGGAACTATGGCTACACCTTC.